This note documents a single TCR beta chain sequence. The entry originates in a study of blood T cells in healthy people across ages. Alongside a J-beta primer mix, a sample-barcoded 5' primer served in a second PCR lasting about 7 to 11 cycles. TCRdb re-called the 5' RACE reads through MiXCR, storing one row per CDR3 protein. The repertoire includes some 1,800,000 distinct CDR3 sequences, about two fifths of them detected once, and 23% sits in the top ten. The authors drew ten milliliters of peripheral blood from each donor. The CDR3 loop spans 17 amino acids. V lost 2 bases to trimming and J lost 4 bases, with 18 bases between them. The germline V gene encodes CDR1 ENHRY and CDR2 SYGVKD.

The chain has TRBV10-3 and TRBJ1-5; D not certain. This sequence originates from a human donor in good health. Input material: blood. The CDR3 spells CAISETRNPTPNQPQHF. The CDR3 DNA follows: TGTGCCATCAGTGAGACCCGGAACCCAACACCTAATCAGCCCCAGCATTTT.